This T cell receptor beta chain was observed in a study of cytomegalovirus exposure and HLA in healthy donors. The PCR made use of 60 Vbeta and 13 Jbeta primers. The repertoire was sequenced with immunoSEQ multiplex PCR; TCRdb's copy has only in-frame clones and lacks some. The sample consists of some 99,000 clones, about two thirds of them appearing once. The junction had 8 bases not matched to a gene; V was cut back by 6 bases and J by 4 bases. Per the germline V gene, CDR1 is MNHEY and CDR2 is SVGAGI. This CDR3 region has 14 residues. V usage is TRBV6-5 and J usage is TRBJ2-7; 8 bases are a match to TRBD2. The sequencing input was PBMCs. This TCR derives from a female donor in good health and CMV-seronegative. Here the CDR3 reads CASRSGGAPYEQYF. CDR3 bases: TGTGCCAGCAGATCCGGGGGGGCTCCTTACGAGCAGTACTTC.